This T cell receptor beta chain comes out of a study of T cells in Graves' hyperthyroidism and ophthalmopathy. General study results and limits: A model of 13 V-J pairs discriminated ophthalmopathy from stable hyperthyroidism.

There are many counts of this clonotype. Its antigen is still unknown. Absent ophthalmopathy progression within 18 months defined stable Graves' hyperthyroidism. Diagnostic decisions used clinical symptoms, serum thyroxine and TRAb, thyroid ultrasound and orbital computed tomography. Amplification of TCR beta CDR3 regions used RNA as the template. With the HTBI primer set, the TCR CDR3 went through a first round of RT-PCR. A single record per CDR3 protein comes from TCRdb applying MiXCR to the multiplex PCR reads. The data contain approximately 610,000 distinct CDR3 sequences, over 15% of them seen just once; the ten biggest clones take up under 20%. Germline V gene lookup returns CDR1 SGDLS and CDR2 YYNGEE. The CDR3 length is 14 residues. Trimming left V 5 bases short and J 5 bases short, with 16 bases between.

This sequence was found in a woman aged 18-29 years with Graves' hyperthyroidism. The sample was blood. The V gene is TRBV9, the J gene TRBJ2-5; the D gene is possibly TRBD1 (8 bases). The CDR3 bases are TGTGCCAGCAGAGGACAGGGAGGGGATGAGACCCAGTACTTC. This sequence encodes CASRGQGGDETQYF.